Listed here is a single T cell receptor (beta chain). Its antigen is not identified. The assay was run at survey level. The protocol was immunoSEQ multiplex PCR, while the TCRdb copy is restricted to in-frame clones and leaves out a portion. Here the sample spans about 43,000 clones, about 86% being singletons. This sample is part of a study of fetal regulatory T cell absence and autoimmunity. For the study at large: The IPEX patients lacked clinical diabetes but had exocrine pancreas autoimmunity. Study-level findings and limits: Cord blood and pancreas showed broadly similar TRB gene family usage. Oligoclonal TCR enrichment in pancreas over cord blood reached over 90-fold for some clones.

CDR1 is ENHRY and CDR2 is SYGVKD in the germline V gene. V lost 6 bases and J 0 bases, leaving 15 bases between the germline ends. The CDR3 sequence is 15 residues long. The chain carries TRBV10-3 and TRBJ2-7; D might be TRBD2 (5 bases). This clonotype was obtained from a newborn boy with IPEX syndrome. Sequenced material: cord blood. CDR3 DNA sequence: TGTGCCATCAGCCCCACTAGAGACCCCTCCTACGAGCAGTACTTC. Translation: CAISPTRDPSYEQYF.